This T cell receptor beta chain appears in the sequencing data of a study of T-cell memory formation after mild COVID-19. Study-level information: TCR clusters were largely donor specific. Points from the study as a whole: The pre-infection memory compartment contained some responding clones, suggesting cross-reactive memory joined.

The 5'RACE method, run with constant-segment primers, produced TCR alpha and TCR beta cDNA libraries (carrying sample barcodes and UMIs). TCRdb independently ran MiXCR on the 5' RACE reads; one entry per CDR3 protein. The table shows about 110,000 distinct CDR3 sequences, with over 15% occurring only once. Comments on this clonotype: The target antigen is unknown.

The germline V and J ends were trimmed by 0 bases and 3 bases, with 6 bases remaining between them. Germline V gene data show CDR1 as SGHRS and CDR2 as YFSETQ. The CDR3 is 14 residues long. This clonotype was sampled from a man younger than 35 who had mild COVID-19 (a few samples of this study predate the infection). Cell type and time point are not known. The gene calls are TRBV5-1 and TRBJ1-4, with D perhaps matching TRBD1 (5 bases). The material sequenced was PBMCs or a T cell subset sorted from them (not recorded which). This CDR3 is CASSLGQPNEKLFF. CDR3 bases: TGCGCCAGCAGCTTGGGACAGCCTAATGAAAAACTGTTTTTT.